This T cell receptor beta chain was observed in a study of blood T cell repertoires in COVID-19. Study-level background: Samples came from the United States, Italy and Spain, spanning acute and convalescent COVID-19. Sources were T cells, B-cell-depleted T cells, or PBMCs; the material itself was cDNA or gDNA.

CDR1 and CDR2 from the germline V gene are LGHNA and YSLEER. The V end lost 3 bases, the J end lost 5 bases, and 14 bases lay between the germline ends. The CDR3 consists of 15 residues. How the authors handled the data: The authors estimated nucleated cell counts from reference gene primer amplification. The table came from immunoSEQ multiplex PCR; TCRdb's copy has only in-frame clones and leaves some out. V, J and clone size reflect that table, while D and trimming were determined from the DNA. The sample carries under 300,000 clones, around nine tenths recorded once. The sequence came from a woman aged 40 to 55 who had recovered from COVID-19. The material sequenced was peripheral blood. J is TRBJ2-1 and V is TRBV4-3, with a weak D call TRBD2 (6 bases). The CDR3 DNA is TGCGCCAGCAGCCAGATCGCCGGGAGCAACAATGAGCAGTTCTTC. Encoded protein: CASSQIAGSNNEQFF.